This T cell receptor (beta chain) was identified in a study of blood T cell repertoires in COVID-19 (dated by TCRdb to the early 2020s). Concerning the study at large: Samples from collaborators originated in the United States, Italy and Spain and spanned both the acute and convalescent phases of COVID-19. Sample metadata almost always included a de-identified subject ID, COVID-19 status, age in years and sex. The samples were drawn from the first 160 participants of the ongoing ImmuneRACE study and from over a thousand subjects provided by 6 global collaborators. The repertoires were released in a freely available public database intended as a resource for research on the immune response to SARS-CoV-2. The dataset comprised deeply sampled blood TCRbeta repertoires from subjects exposed to, actively infected with, or recovered from COVID-19. Where available, HLA class I and class II types were taken from metadata supplied by the sample provider and were not determined by assay-based typing. The prospective study material was composed of cDNA or gDNA derived from T cells, B-cell-depleted T cells, or PBMCs. What the study reported, not specific to this receptor: The amount of clinical and demographic metadata varied by source and participant and was provided uncurated.

TCRbeta CDR3 regions were amplified from genomic DNA by means of the immunoSEQ Assay, a bias-controlled multiplex PCR. Per the original workflow: The number of nucleated cells in each sample was estimated by amplification of reference gene primers within the assay. To quantify the absolute abundance of each unique TCRbeta CDR3 rearrangement, sequence reads were collapsed and filtered. For each sample, productive Simpson clonality was calculated as the square root of Simpson's diversity index across productive rearrangements. Sourced from immuneACCESS, this table was stored by TCRdb with only in-frame sequences that have V and J called. A share of the clones is absent; for the studies checked, an unresolved V gene accounts for under half, and the remainder has no known explanation. D and trimming were read from the DNA, whereas the V and J calls and clone size are those reported in that table. This sample comprises fewer than 150,000 clones, approximately 82% of them detected only once. The top ten constitute about 10% of the sample.

This clone was picked up many times. Which antigen it targets is not known. It has no much larger one-base neighbor in the sample; base qualities were not kept. Spanning cysteine to phenylalanine, the CDR3 consists of 14 amino acids. The read is trimmed to its CDR3 DNA, 42 bases read in frame from base 1. For CDR1 and CDR2, the germline V gene lists MNHEY and SVGAGI. V is pruned by 7 bases and J by 2 bases, leaving 7 bases of the junction without a gene match. Samples from volunteer blood donors who had recovered from COVID-19 were contributed by a second Seattle source. Collaborating institutions collected whole blood in K2EDTA tubes following their own protocols. For TCRbeta analysis, collaborators shipped samples as frozen whole blood, isolated PBMCs, or DNA extracted from either of those sample types.

The sequencing input was peripheral blood. The sequence links TRBV6-5 to TRBJ1-1; TRBD1 lines up with 7 middle nucleotides. This clonotype originated in a man aged 55 to 70 who had recovered from COVID-19. Here is the DNA: TGTGCCAGCAAGGCGGGGACAGCAAACACTGAAGCTTTCTTT. The translation is CASKAGTANTEAFF.